These 28 T cell receptor beta chains were sequenced from one sample in a study of CD4 T cells in relation to SARS-CoV-2 and coronaviruses. Their cognate antigens are unknown. CD4+ T cells from unexposed donors were obtained before the COVID-19 pandemic (2011-2018). Isolation of CD4+ T cells took place after roughly nine days in culture. Profiled with immunoSEQ multiplex PCR; TCRdb holds only in-frame clones, not every one. The sample contains fewer than 20,000 clones, almost 80% of which appear only once. The sequenced material came from CD4+ T cells from PBMCs, cultured in vitro. The source of these receptors is a human donor in good health.

The CDR3 spells CATSRRTLAGQETQYF. CDR3 DNA sequence: TGTGCCACCAGCAGACGAACATTAGCGGGACAAGAGACCCAGTACTTC. The rearrangement links TRBV15 to TRBJ2-5; 8 nucleotides line up with TRBD2. Germline trimming cut 2 bases from V and 2 bases from J; bases unmatched to any gene: 7. CDR1 and CDR2 from the germline V gene are LNHNV and YYDKDF (reference sequence). The CDR3 has 16 amino acids.

This clone was detected only a few times. The chain uses TRBV6-6 and TRBJ1-2; D is uncertain. The ends were cut back, 6 bases at V and 5 bases at J, with 10 bases in the middle. Per the germline V gene, CDR1 is MNHNY and CDR2 is SVGAGI (reference sequence). The CDR3 is 12 amino acids. CDR3 coding DNA: TGTGCCAGCAGGGGCGTAGAGTATGGCTACACCTTC. Translation gives CASRGVEYGYTF.

V usage is TRBV24-1 and J usage is TRBJ2-1; 7 nucleotides align to TRBD2. Trimming removed 5 bases from V and 0 bases from J; junction bases left unmatched: 9. Germline CDR1 and CDR2: KGHDR and SFDVKD. CDR3 size: 17 residues. CDR3 nucleotide sequence: TGTGCCACCAGTGGGAATAGGGACTACCTCTCCTACAATGAGCAGTTCTTC. Its translation is CATSGNRDYLSYNEQFF.

This chain links TRBV6-6 with TRBJ2-3, with D perhaps matching TRBD1 (5 bases). The CDR3 is made up of 13 amino acids. Germline assignment: CDR1 MNHNY and CDR2 SVGAGI (reference sequence). Trimming shortened V by 9 bases and J by 1 base, and 11 bases separated the two germline ends. CDR3 nucleotide sequence: TGTGCCAGTCGTGACAGACGCACAGATACGCAGTATTTT. As protein: CASRDRRTDTQYF.

The chain's CDR3 is CASTPRDSYNEQFF. The CDR3 bases are TGTGCCAGCACCCCCCGGGACAGCTACAATGAGCAGTTCTTC. V and J are TRBV27 and TRBJ2-1; 7 bases match TRBD1. The V and J ends lost 7 bases and 3 bases, in that order; junction bases with no gene match: 6. Per the germline V gene, CDR1 is MNHEY and CDR2 is SMNVEV (reference sequence). The CDR3 loop spans 14 amino acids.

This chain links TRBV2 with TRBJ1-1; 10 bases align to TRBD1. CDR1 and CDR2 (germline): SNHLY, FYNNEI. After removal of 6 bases from V and 5 bases from J, the junction contained 6 bases not matched to a gene. The CDR3 contains 14 residues. The CDR3 region has the DNA TGTGCCAGCAGCACCGGGACAGGGGTAACTGAAGCTTTCTTT. Amino acid sequence: CASSTGTGVTEAFF.

On this clone itself: One end of the junction is discordant with germline, which a read error may explain. This rearrangement joins TRBV2 to TRBJ2-7, with D possibly matching TRBD2 (5 bases). Germline CDR1 and CDR2: SNHLY and FYNNEI. CDR3 length equals 13 residues. CDR3 amino acids: CATSGIPSSEQYF. The CDR3 nucleotides are TGTGCCACTTCCGGGATTCCCTCCTCCGAGCAGTACTTC.

The chain carries TRBV13 and TRBJ2-2, with no clear D. This CDR3 region has 12 residues. Germline values: CDR1 PRHDT, CDR2 FYEKMQ (reference sequence). V was clipped by 8 bases and J by 1 base, with 5 bases between them. As DNA, the CDR3 is TGTGCCAGCGCAAGGAACACCGGGGAGCTGTTTTTT. Protein sequence: CASARNTGELFF.

This chain links TRBV20-1 with TRBJ2-1, with D unresolved. Germline V gene data show CDR1 as DFQATT and CDR2 as SNEGSKA (reference sequence). The CDR3 extends over 10 amino acids. Between the trimmed V and J ends, which lost 2 bases and 7 bases, there was a span of 3 bases. The CDR3 is CSARKNEQFF. CDR3 nucleotide sequence: TGCAGTGCTAGAAAAAATGAGCAGTTCTTC.

This clone has just one count. The chain uses TRBV27 and TRBJ2-5; perhaps D is TRBD1 or TRBD2 (5 bases each). Germline V gene data show CDR1 as MNHEY and CDR2 as SMNVEV (reference sequence). This CDR3 comprises 14 residues. V was pared by 6 bases and J by 4 bases, with 15 bases between. CDR3 region: CASRLAGAGETQYF. The CDR3 DNA sequence: TGTGCCAGCAGGTTGGCTGGGGCGGGAGAGACCCAGTACTTC.

The chain carries TRBV7-6 and TRBJ2-1, with D perhaps assigned TRBD1 or TRBD2 (5 bases each). CDR3 length: 17 residues. Germline assignment: CDR1 SGHVS and CDR2 FNYEAQ. Trimming took off 2 bases at V and 5 bases at J, with 19 bases between the two ends. The CDR3 DNA sequence: TGTGCCAGCAGCTTACTATCGACCGGGGACCATGACAATGAGCAGTTCTTC. Its protein is CASSLLSTGDHDNEQFF.

The rearrangement uses TRBV24-1 and TRBJ2-7; D is perhaps TRBD2 (5 bases). V was shortened by 3 bases and J by 3 bases, with 8 bases between the two germline ends. This CDR3 has 13 amino acids. Germline V gene sequence: CDR1 KGHDR, CDR2 SFDVKD. The CDR3 region has the DNA TGTGCCACCAGTGATCCCGGGAACTACGAGCAGTACTTC. Protein: CATSDPGNYEQYF.

J is TRBJ1-5 and V is TRBV3-1 (or the pseudogene TRBV3-2); D is unclear. Deletions cut 1 base from V and 10 bases from J, with 5 bases between. CDR3 size: 11 residues. Germline-derived CDR1 and CDR2 are LGHDT and YNNKEL (reference sequence). The CDR3 here is CASSQGGPQHF. CDR3 DNA: TGTGCCAGCAGCCAAGGAGGTCCCCAGCATTTT.

The rearrangement links TRBV2 to TRBJ2-1, with TRBD1 matching over 9 bases. Per germline, CDR1 SNHLY and CDR2 FYNNEI. V was clipped by 4 bases and J by 5 bases; unmatched bases: 3. The CDR3 is 14 residues long. For the CDR3, the DNA is TGTGCCAGCAGTGGACAGGGGGGGAACAATGAGCAGTTCTTC. Its translation is CASSGQGGNNEQFF.

This chain joins TRBV10-3 and TRBJ2-4, with 12 bases that match TRBD2. The CDR3 sequence is 17 residues long. V lost 6 bases and J lost 0; bases outside the gene matches: 6. Germline values: CDR1 ENHRY, CDR2 SYGVKD. CDR3 residues: CAISSGLAGPAKNIQYF. CDR3 in DNA: TGTGCCATCAGCTCCGGACTAGCGGGACCAGCCAAAAACATTCAGTACTTC.

The genes are TRBV28 and TRBJ1-2; TRBD1 might be the D (6 bases). The CDR3 has 16 amino acids. V lost 2 bases and J lost 8, with 21 bases in between. Germline CDR1 and CDR2: MDHEN and SYDVKM. In nucleotides, the CDR3 is TGTGCCAGCAGTTTAATGGTCGAGGCAGGGGATGACGGCTACACCTTC. Translating it yields CASSLMVEAGDDGYTF.

The rearrangement links TRBV7-2 to TRBJ2-3; D unclear. Germline-derived CDR1 and CDR2 are SGHTA and FQGNSA. V lost 5 bases and J 2 bases, leaving 14 bases between the germline ends. CDR3 size: 15 residues. CDR3 loop: CASSTASSTTDTQYF. CDR3 bases: TGTGCCAGCAGCACGGCCTCCTCGACCACAGATACGCAGTATTTT. The whole variable domain, remainder taken from reference TRBV7-2 and TRBJ2-3, is GAGVSQSPSNKVTEKGKDVELRCDPISGHTALYWYRQSLGQGLEFLIYFQGNSAPDKSGLPSDRFSAERTGGSVSTLTIQRTQQEDSAVYLCASSTASSTTDTQYFGPGTRLTVL.

The chain combines TRBV6-6 with TRBJ1-5; no definite D call. The length of the CDR3 is 13 residues. Per germline, CDR1 MNHNY and CDR2 SVGAGI (reference sequence). The ends were cut back, 6 bases at V and 6 bases at J, with 12 bases in the middle. DNA of the CDR3: TGTGCCAGCAGCCCTGGGCGGTTTCAGCCCCAGCATTTT. Amino acid sequence: CASSPGRFQPQHF.

The chain has TRBV4-2 and TRBJ2-3, with 15 bases matching TRBD2. The junction had 2 bases not matched to a gene; V was cut back by 4 bases and J by 3 bases. Germline V gives CDR1 LGHNA, CDR2 YNFKEQ. This CDR3 contains 16 residues. The CDR3: CASSLGLAGGTDTQYF. The CDR3 DNA follows: TGTGCCAGCAGCCTGGGACTAGCGGGAGGAACAGATACGCAGTATTTT.

By frequency in the sample, this clone is medium-sized. The V gene is TRBV3-1 (or the pseudogene TRBV3-2), the J gene TRBJ1-1; D gene uncertain. Germline-derived CDR1 and CDR2 are LGHDT and YNNKEL (reference sequence). V lost 4 bases and J 4 bases, leaving 10 bases between the germline ends. The CDR3 has 13 amino acids. The CDR3 region has the DNA TGTGCCAGCAGCCGGACGGCGAGCACTGAAGCTTTCTTT. Its protein product is CASSRTASTEAFF.

The chain combines TRBV19 with TRBJ1-2; 10 nucleotides match TRBD1. Unmatched junction bases numbered 11, after V lost 5 bases and J lost 8 bases. This CDR3 is 15 amino acids long. The germline gives CDR1 LNHDA, CDR2 SQIVND (reference sequence). CDR3 coding DNA: TGTGCCAGTAGTCGTCTCACCGGGACAGGGGACGGCTACACCTTC. Encoded protein: CASSRLTGTGDGYTF.

The chain combines TRBV6-4 with TRBJ2-6; D is ambiguous. In germline, CDR1 is MRHNA, CDR2 SNTAGT. V shed 2 bases and J shed 0 bases, with 2 bases lying between them. The CDR3 is 14 residues long. Written as DNA, the CDR3 is TGTGCCAGCAGTGACGGCTCTGGGGCCAACGTCCTGACTTTC. Protein sequence: CASSDGSGANVLTF.

The chain employs TRBV3-1 (or the pseudogene TRBV3-2) and TRBJ1-2; D not resolved. Looked up from germline, CDR1 is LGHDT and CDR2 is YNNKEL (reference sequence). V dropped 2 bases and J dropped 0 bases, with 10 bases sitting between them. The CDR3 extends over 15 amino acids. The DNA of the CDR3 is TGTGCCAGCAGCCAAAACGAGACTCCTAACTATGGCTACACCTTC. This sequence encodes CASSQNETPNYGYTF.

The J gene is TRBJ2-5, the V gene TRBV5-1; D uncertain. V lost 0 bases and J lost 5, with 14 bases in between. The length of the CDR3 is 15 residues. Per germline, CDR1 SGHRS and CDR2 YFSETQ. The CDR3 nucleotides are TGCGCCAGCAGCTTGGCCGATAGGATCCGGGAGACCCAGTACTTC. Amino acids: CASSLADRIRETQYF.

This clone was counted a few times. This chain connects TRBV4-2 to TRBJ1-5; possible D gene TRBD1, 5 bases. The CDR3 runs to 14 residues. CDR1 LGHNA and CDR2 YNFKEQ come from the germline V gene. Trimming stripped 0 bases from V and 6 bases from J, with 9 bases between. CDR3 nucleotide sequence: TGTGCCAGCAGCCAAGAGGAAGGGACTCAGCCCCAGCATTTT. This gives the protein CASSQEEGTQPQHF.

The V call is TRBV2, the J call TRBJ2-5; D assignment may be TRBD1 or TRBD2 (7 bases each). Trimming took 6 bases from V and 2 from J, leaving 28 bases between them. Germline CDR1 is SNHLY and CDR2 is FYNNEI. The CDR3 loop spans 19 amino acids. DNA for the CDR3: TGTGCCAGCAGGCCGGGTTTGGGTCTGGGGGGGACAGAACAAGAGACCCAGTACTTC. Amino acid sequence: CASRPGLGLGGTEQETQYF.

The CDR3 coding sequence is TGTGCCAGCAGCTTAGTGGTTCGGCGGGACAATGAGCAGTTCTTC. This encodes CASSLVVRRDNEQFF. V gene TRBV7-9 combines with J gene TRBJ2-1; perhaps TRBD2 as D (5 bases). This CDR3 contains 15 residues. Looked up from germline, CDR1 is SEHNR and CDR2 is FQNEAQ (reference sequence). Trimming stripped 1 base from V and 5 bases from J, with 12 bases between.

This chain uses TRBV10-2 with TRBJ2-7, with 8 bases aligning to TRBD1. Germline lookup yields CDR1 WSHSY and CDR2 SAAADI. Trimming removed 0 bases from V and 2 bases from J; junction bases left unmatched: 3. CDR3 length equals 15 residues. CDR3 bases: TGCGCCAGCAGTGAGTCAAACAGGGGGACCTACGAGCAGTACTTC. Translating it yields CASSESNRGTYEQYF.